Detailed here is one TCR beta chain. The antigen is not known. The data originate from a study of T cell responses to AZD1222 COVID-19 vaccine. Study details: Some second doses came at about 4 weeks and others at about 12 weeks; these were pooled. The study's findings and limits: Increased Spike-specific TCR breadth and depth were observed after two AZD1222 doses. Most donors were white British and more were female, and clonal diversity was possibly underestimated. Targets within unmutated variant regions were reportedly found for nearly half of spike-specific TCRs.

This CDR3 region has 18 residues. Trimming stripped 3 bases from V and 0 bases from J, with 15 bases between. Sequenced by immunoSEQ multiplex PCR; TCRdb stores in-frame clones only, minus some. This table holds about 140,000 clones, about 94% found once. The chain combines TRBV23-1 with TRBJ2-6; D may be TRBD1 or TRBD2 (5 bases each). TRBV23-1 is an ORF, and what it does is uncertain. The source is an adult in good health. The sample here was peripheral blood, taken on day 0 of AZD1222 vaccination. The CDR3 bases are TGCGCCAGCAGTCAGCCGGGACGTACGAGCTCTGGGGCCAACGTCCTGACTTTC. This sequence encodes CASSQPGRTSSGANVLTF.